This T cell receptor beta chain was identified during a study of T cell responses to AZD1222 COVID-19 vaccine. Sequencing used immunoSEQ multiplex PCR; TCRdb keeps in-frame clones, though not all of them. The sample lists about 110,000 clones, about nine tenths seen once, with approximately 9.3% in the top ten. V was clipped by 0 bases and J by 4 bases, with 10 bases between them. The CDR3 totals 15 residues. Germline assignment: CDR1 MNHEY and CDR2 SVGAGI. The clonotype was recovered from an adult who received the AZD1222 COVID-19 vaccine. V and J are TRBV6-5 and TRBJ1-3; D call uncertain. This material consisted of peripheral blood, taken 28 days after the second AZD1222 dose. The CDR3 nucleotides read TGTGCCAGCAGTTACTCGTTCGAGGAGGGAAACACCATATATTTT. Amino acids: CASSYSFEEGNTIYF.